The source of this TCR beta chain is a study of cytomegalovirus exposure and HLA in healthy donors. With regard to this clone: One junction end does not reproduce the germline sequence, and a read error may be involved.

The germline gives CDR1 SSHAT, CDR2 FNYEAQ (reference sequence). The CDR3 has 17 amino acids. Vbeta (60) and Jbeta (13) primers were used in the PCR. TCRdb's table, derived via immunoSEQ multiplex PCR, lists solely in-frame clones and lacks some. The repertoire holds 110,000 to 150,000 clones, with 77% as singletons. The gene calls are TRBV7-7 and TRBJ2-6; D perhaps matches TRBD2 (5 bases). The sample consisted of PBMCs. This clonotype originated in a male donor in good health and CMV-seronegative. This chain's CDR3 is CASSLAIGLAGANVLTF. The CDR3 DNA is TGTGCTAGCAGCTTAGCGATTGGGCTGGCTGGGGCCAACGTCCTGACTTTC.